Listed below are T cell receptor beta chains from one sample, sequenced in a study of glioma-infiltrating T cells after dendritic cell vaccination. The repertoire was sequenced with immunoSEQ multiplex PCR; TCRdb's copy has only in-frame clones and lacks some. Found here are roughly 100,000 clones, 90% of them singletons; the top ten hold approximately 3%. The sequences come from blood, collected after dendritic cell vaccination. These receptors were taken from a human donor with glioblastoma. Each CDR3 is given with its conserved first and last residue. The D gene is left open where the match is weak. The size of a clone is reported for some rows only, either as once, few or many, or as a class for expanded clones.

D gene	J gene	clone size	V gene	CDR3 protein	CDR3 DNA
NA	TRBJ1-2	NA	TRBV29-1	CSVEGGRGYGYTF	TGCAGCGTTGAAGGGGGCAGGGGCTATGGCTACACCTTC
TRBD1	TRBJ2-1	NA	TRBV6-5	CASTQVQQGEAEQFF	TGTGCCAGCACCCAAGTTCAACAGGGGGAGGCTGAGCAGTTCTTC
TRBD2	TRBJ2-5	NA	TRBV18	CASSPGLAGVFQETQYF	TGTGCCAGCTCACCGGGACTAGCGGGAGTTTTCCAAGAGACCCAGTACTTC
TRBD1	TRBJ1-2	NA	TRBV6-1	CASSETSGTVGGYTF	TGTGCCAGCAGTGAAACTAGTGGGACAGTAGGTGGCTACACCTTC
NA	TRBJ2-7	once	TRBV7-2	CASSAARSGEQYF	TGTGCCAGCAGCGCCGCGAGGTCTGGTGAGCAGTACTTC
NA	TRBJ1-2	NA	TRBV2	CASSDRTPKYGYTF	TGTGCCAGCAGTGATCGGACACCTAAGTATGGCTACACCTTC
NA	TRBJ1-1	NA	TRBV10-3	CATHPQANTEAFF	TGTGCCACCCACCCTCAGGCGAACACTGAAGCTTTCTTT
TRBD2	TRBJ2-7	NA	TRBV7-2	CASSVAGGPSREQYF	TGTGCCAGCAGCGTAGCGGGAGGCCCGTCTCGTGAGCAGTACTTC
TRBD2	TRBJ2-7	NA	TRBV5-1	CASSFGGGSYEQYF	TGCGCCAGCAGCTTCGGGGGGGGCTCCTACGAGCAGTACTTC
NA	TRBJ2-7	NA	TRBV4-1	CASSQEGPTYEQYF	TGCGCCAGCAGCCAAGAGGGCCCTACCTACGAGCAGTACTTC
TRBD2	TRBJ2-7	NA	TRBV6-1	CASGLAGAYEQYF	TGTGCCAGCGGACTAGCGGGAGCCTACGAGCAGTACTTC
TRBD1	TRBJ2-1	NA	TRBV5-4	CASSFSGQLNEQFF	TGTGCCAGCAGCTTCTCGGGACAGCTCAATGAGCAGTTCTTC
TRBD1	TRBJ1-1	NA	TRBV6-1	CASSEARPGQVNTEAFF	TGTGCCAGCAGTGAAGCGCGGCCGGGACAGGTGAACACTGAAGCTTTCTTT
TRBD1	TRBJ2-7	NA	TRBV18	CASSQTGDYEQYF	TGTGCCAGCTCTCAGACAGGGGACTACGAGCAGTACTTC
NA	TRBJ2-7	NA	TRBV6-1	CASSLGGQVYEQYF	TGTGCCAGCAGCTTGGGGGGGCAGGTCTACGAGCAGTACTTC
NA	TRBJ1-2	NA	TRBV18	CASSPRTDPSYGYTF	TGTGCCAGCTCACCGCGGACAGATCCCTCCTATGGCTACACCTTC
TRBD1	TRBJ2-2	NA	TRBV4-2	CASSQGQGSHTGELFF	TGTGCCAGCAGCCAAGGACAGGGTTCACACACCGGGGAGCTGTTTTTT
TRBD2	TRBJ2-2	NA	TRBV4-2	CASSQERGGAGELFF	TGTGCCAGCAGCCAAGAACGCGGGGGGGCCGGGGAGCTGTTTTTT
NA	TRBJ1-1	NA	TRBV21-1	CASSKISLLEAFF	TGTGCCAGCAGCAAAATTTCCCTACTTGAAGCTTTCTTT
NA	TRBJ1-2	NA	TRBV27	CASSPGHPIYGYTF	TGTGCCAGCAGTCCGGGACACCCAATATATGGCTACACCTTC
NA	TRBJ2-5	NA	TRBV29-1	CSGNVWGGAETQYF	TGCAGCGGTAACGTGTGGGGGGGGGCCGAGACCCAGTACTTC
TRBD1	TRBJ2-2	NA	TRBV7-2	CASRRQGLNTGELFF	TGTGCCAGCAGGCGACAGGGCCTGAACACCGGGGAGCTGTTTTTT
NA	TRBJ1-2	NA	TRBV18	CASSPRQDYGYTF	TGTGCCAGCTCACCACGGCAGGACTATGGCTACACCTTC
NA	TRBJ1-1	NA	TRBV10-3	CATKKGPEAFF	TGTGCCACCAAGAAGGGGCCTGAAGCTTTCTTT
TRBD1	TRBJ2-5	NA	TRBV6-1	CASTTPGQGRETQYF	TGTGCCAGCACTACACCGGGACAGGGACGGGAGACCCAGTACTTC
NA	TRBJ2-5	NA	TRBV5-4	CASSLSREATQYF	TGTGCCAGCAGCTTATCGAGGGAGGCGACCCAGTACTTC
NA	TRBJ2-3	NA	TRBV9	CASSPTRGNAADTQYF	TGTGCCAGCAGCCCCACGAGGGGGAATGCGGCGGATACGCAGTATTTT
TRBD1	TRBJ1-2	few	TRBV4-1	CASSQDGQGLGDGYTF	TGCGCCAGCAGCCAAGACGGACAGGGTTTGGGGGATGGCTACACCTTC
NA	TRBJ1-3	NA	TRBV6-1	CASSLISSGNTIYF	TGTGCCAGCAGTTTGATCAGCTCTGGAAACACCATATATTTT
NA	TRBJ1-2	NA	TRBV14	CASSLGQNYGYTF	TGTGCCAGCAGCCTCGGACAGAACTATGGCTACACCTTC
TRBD2	TRBJ2-3	NA	TRBV5-8	CASSPRGRGDTQYF	TGTGCCAGCAGCCCCCGGGGGAGGGGAGATACGCAGTATTTT
TRBD2	TRBJ2-7	NA	TRBV7-8	CASSQAFGLAGTDEQYF	TGTGCCAGCAGCCAGGCTTTTGGGCTAGCGGGAACAGACGAGCAGTACTTC
TRBD1	TRBJ1-2	once	TRBV29-1	CSVEECSHTTGIDYGYTF	TGCAGCGTTGAAGAGTGTTCGCATACGACAGGGATTGACTATGGCTACACCTTC
TRBD1	TRBJ1-2	few	TRBV18	CASSPVGTDYGYTF	TGTGCCAGCTCACCCGTAGGGACAGACTATGGCTACACCTTC
NA	TRBJ2-5	NA	TRBV5-1	CASTTNDPRGAQYF	TGCGCCAGCACCACTAACGACCCCCGCGGGGCCCAGTACTTC
TRBD1	TRBJ2-7	NA	TRBV4-2	CASSRYGTGDSYEQYF	TGTGCCAGCAGCCGATACGGGACAGGGGATTCCTACGAGCAGTACTTC
TRBD1	TRBJ2-7	once	TRBV27	CASGAGTGAYEQYF	TGTGCCAGCGGCGCCGGGACAGGGGCCTACGAGCAGTACTTC
NA	TRBJ1-1	NA	TRBV5-1	CASKPPGNTEAFF	TGCGCCAGCAAACCTCCGGGGAACACTGAAGCTTTCTTT
NA	TRBJ2-3	NA	TRBV5-6	CASSLAKEAQYF	TGTGCCAGCAGCTTGGCAAAGGAGGCGCAGTATTTT
NA	TRBJ2-3	NA	TRBV5-4	CASSLELGLADTQYF	TGTGCCAGCAGCTTGGAGCTAGGTCTGGCAGATACGCAGTATTTT
NA	TRBJ2-7	NA	TRBV5-8	CASSGGWYEQYF	TGTGCCAGCAGCGGCGGGTGGTACGAGCAGTACTTC
NA	TRBJ2-5	NA	TRBV6-1	CASSRRVGGQGTQYF	TGTGCCAGCAGTCGCCGGGTGGGGGGGCAGGGGACCCAGTACTTC
NA	TRBJ2-1	NA	TRBV4-1	CASSQGGGGGLYNEQFF	TGCGCCAGCAGCCAAGGAGGTGGGGGGGGCCTTTACAATGAGCAGTTCTTC
NA	TRBJ2-2	NA	TRBV19	CASSPPGTGELFF	TGTGCCAGTAGTCCACCGGGCACCGGGGAGCTGTTTTTT
NA	TRBJ1-2	NA	TRBV19	CASTNGGADYKGYTF	TGTGCCAGTACCAACGGGGGGGCGGATTATAAGGGCTACACCTTC
TRBD1	TRBJ1-2	NA	TRBV7-2	CASSPRQGQGYTF	TGTGCCAGCAGCCCTAGACAGGGACAAGGCTACACCTTC